This TCR beta chain is drawn from a study of blood T cell repertoires in COVID-19. Study in general: There were acute and convalescent COVID-19 samples, and they came from the United States, Italy and Spain.

Per the original data handling: Reference gene primer amplification in the assay estimated nucleated cell counts. TCRdb's table, derived via immunoSEQ multiplex PCR, lists solely in-frame clones and lacks some. The V and J calls and clone size come from that table; D and trimming were worked out from the DNA. The data show 79,000 or so clones, 65% to 90% seen once. The CDR3 contains 15 residues. The junction had 1 base not matched to a gene; V was cut back by 3 bases and J by 2 bases. Germline V gene data show CDR1 as SGHNT and CDR2 as YENEEA. The gene calls are TRBV11-3 and TRBJ2-6; 7 positions agree with TRBD1. The TCR sequence derives from a human donor in a cohort sampled during active COVID-19. The sequenced sample consisted of peripheral blood. CDR3 residues: CASSLQGAGANVLTF. The CDR3 DNA reads TGTGCCAGCAGCTTGCAGGGGGCTGGGGCCAACGTCCTGACTTTC.